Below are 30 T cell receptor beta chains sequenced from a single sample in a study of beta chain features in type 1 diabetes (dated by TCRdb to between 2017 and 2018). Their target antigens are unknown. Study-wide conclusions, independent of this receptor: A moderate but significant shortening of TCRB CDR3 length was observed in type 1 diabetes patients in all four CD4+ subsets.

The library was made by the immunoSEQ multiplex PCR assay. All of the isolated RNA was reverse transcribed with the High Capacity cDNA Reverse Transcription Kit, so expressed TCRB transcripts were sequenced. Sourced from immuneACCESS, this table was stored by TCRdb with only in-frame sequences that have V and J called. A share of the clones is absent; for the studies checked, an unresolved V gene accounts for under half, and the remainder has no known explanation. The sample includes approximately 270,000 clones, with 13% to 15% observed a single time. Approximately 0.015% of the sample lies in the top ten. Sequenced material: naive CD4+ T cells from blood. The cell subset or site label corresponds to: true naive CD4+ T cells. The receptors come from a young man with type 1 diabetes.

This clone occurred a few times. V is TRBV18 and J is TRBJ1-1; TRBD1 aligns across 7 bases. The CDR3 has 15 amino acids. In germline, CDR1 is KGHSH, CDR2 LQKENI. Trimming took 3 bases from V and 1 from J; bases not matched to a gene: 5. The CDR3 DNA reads TGTGCCAGCTCACCGCCGACAGGGACGAACACTGAAGCTTTCTTT. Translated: CASSPPTGTNTEAFF. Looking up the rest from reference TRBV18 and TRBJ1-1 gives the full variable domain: NAGVMQNPRHLVRRRGQEARLRCSPMKGHSHVYWYRQLPEEGLKFMVYLQKENIIDESGMPKERFSAEFPKEGPSILRIQQVVRGDSAAYFCASSPPTGTNTEAFFGQGTRLTVV.

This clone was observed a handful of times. CDR3 region: CASSLERFGNTIYF. The CDR3 nucleotides are TGTGCCAGCAGCTTAGAGAGGTTCGGAAACACCATATATTTT. The chain combines TRBV13 with TRBJ1-3, with D unresolved. The V gene's germline CDR1 is PRHDT and CDR2 FYEKMQ (reference sequence). CDR3 length equals 14 residues. V lost 1 base to trimming and J lost 4 bases, with 8 bases between them.

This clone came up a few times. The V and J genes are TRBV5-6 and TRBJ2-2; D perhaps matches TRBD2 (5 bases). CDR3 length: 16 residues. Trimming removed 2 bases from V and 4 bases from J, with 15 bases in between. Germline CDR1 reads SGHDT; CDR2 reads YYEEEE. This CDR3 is CASSLSGFELTGELFF. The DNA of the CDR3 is TGTGCCAGCAGCTTATCGGGGTTTGAGCTCACCGGGGAGCTGTTTTTT.

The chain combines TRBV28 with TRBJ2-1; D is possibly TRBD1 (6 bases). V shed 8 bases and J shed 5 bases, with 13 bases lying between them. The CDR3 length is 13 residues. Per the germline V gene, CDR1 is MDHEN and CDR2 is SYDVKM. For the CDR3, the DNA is TGTGCCAGCGCCCGGACAGTAAACAATGAGCAGTTCTTC. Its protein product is CASARTVNNEQFF.

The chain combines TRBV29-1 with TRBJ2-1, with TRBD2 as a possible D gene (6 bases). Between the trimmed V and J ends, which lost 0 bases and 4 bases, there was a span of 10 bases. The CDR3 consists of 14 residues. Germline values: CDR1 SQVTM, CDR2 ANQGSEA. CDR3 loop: CSVEDSGSYNEQFF. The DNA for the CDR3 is TGCAGCGTTGAAGATAGCGGATCATACAATGAGCAGTTCTTC.

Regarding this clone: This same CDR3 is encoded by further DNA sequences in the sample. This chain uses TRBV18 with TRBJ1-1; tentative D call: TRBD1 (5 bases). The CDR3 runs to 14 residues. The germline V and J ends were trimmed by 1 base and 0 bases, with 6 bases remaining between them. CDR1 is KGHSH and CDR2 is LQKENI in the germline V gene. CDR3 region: CASSPQGLNTEAFF. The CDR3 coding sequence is TGTGCCAGCTCACCACAGGGGCTGAACACTGAAGCTTTCTTT. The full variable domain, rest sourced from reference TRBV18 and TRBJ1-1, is NAGVMQNPRHLVRRRGQEARLRCSPMKGHSHVYWYRQLPEEGLKFMVYLQKENIIDESGMPKERFSAEFPKEGPSILRIQQVVRGDSAAYFCASSPQGLNTEAFFGQGTRLTVV.

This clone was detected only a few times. The CDR3 loop is CASSVAPDSYEQYF. CDR3 in DNA: TGTGCCAGCAGCGTAGCCCCAGACTCCTACGAGCAGTACTTC. The chain carries TRBV9 and TRBJ2-7; no clear D gene. Trimming removed 0 bases at V and 0 bases at J, with 7 bases between. The germline gives CDR1 SGDLS, CDR2 YYNGEE. This CDR3 has 14 amino acids. Together with reference TRBV9 and TRBJ2-7, the CDR3 gives the full variable domain: DSGVTQTPKHLITATGQRVTLRCSPRSGDLSVYWYQQSLDQGLQFLIQYYNGEERAKGNILERFSAQQFPDLHSELNLSSLELGDSALYFCASSVAPDSYEQYFGPGTRLTVT.

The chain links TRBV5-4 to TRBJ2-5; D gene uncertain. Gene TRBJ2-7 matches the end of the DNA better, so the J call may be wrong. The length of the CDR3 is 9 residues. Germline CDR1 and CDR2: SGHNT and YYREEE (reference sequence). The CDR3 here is CASDCEQYF. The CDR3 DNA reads TGTGCCAGCGACTGCGAGCAGTACTTC.

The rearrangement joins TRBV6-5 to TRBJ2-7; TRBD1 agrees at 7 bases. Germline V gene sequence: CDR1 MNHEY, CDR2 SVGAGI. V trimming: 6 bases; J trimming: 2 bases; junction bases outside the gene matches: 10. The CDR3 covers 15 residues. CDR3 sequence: CASRQDGTATYEQYF. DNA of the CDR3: TGTGCCAGCAGGCAGGACGGGACAGCAACCTACGAGCAGTACTTC.

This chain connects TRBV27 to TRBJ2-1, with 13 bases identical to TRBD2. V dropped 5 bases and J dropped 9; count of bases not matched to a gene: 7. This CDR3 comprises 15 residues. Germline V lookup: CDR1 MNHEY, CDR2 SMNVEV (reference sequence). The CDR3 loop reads CASSPGLAGAGEQFF. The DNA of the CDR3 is TGTGCCAGCAGTCCCGGACTAGCGGGAGCCGGTGAGCAGTTCTTC.

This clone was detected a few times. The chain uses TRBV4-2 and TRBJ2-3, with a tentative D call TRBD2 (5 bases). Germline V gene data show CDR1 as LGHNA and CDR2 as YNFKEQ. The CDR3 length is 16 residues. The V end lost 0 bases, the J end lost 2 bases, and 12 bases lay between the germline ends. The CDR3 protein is CASSQDKAANTDTQYF. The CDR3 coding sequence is TGTGCCAGCAGCCAAGATAAAGCGGCTAACACAGATACGCAGTATTTT.

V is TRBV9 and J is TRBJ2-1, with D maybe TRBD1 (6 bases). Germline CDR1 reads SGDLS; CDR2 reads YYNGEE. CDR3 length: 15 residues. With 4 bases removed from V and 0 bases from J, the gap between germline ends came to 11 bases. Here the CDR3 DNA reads TGTGCCAGCAGCCCTTCAGGGGACTCCTACAATGAGCAGTTCTTC. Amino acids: CASSPSGDSYNEQFF.

The CDR3 coding sequence is TGTGCCAGCAGCCCGGGACAGGGAAACATTCAGTACTTC. This gives the protein CASSPGQGNIQYF. V is TRBV28 and J is TRBJ2-4; 9 bases align to TRBD1. CDR3 length: 13 residues. V lost 6 bases, J lost 6 bases, and 3 bases stayed unmatched. Germline V gene sequence: CDR1 MDHEN, CDR2 SYDVKM.

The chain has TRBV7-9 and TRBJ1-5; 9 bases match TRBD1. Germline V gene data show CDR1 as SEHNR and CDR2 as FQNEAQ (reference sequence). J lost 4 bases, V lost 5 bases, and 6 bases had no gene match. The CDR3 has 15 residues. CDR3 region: CASSKTGGFNQPQHF. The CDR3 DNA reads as TGTGCCAGCAGCAAGACAGGGGGTTTTAATCAGCCCCAGCATTTT. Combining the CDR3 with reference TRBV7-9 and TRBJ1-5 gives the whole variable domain DTGVSQNPRHKITKRGQNVTFRCDPISEHNRLYWYRQTLGQGPEFLTYFQNEAQLEKSRLLSDRFSAERPKGSFSTLEIQRTEQGDSAMYLCASSKTGGFNQPQHFGDGTRLSIL.

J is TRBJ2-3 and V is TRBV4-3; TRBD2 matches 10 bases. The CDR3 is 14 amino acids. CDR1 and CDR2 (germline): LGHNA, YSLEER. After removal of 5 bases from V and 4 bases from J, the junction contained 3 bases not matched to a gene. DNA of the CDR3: TGCGCCAGCAGCTTAGCGGGAGGATCAGATACGCAGTATTTT. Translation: CASSLAGGSDTQYF.

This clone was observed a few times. The CDR3 protein is CSVAGRVWNEQFF. The CDR3 region has the DNA TGCAGCGTTGCCGGCAGGGTTTGGAATGAGCAGTTCTTC. This chain joins TRBV29-1 and TRBJ2-1, with D maybe TRBD1 (5 bases). V was pared by 4 bases and J by 7 bases, with 14 bases between. Germline V gene sequence: CDR1 SQVTM, CDR2 ANQGSEA. The CDR3 sequence is 13 residues long.

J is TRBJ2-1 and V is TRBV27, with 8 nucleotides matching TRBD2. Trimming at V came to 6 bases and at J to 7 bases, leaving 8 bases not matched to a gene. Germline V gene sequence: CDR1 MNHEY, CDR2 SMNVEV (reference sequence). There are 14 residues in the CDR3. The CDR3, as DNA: TGTGCCAGCAGAAGTCGACGGGGGGGAAATGAGCAGTTCTTC. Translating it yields CASRSRRGGNEQFF.

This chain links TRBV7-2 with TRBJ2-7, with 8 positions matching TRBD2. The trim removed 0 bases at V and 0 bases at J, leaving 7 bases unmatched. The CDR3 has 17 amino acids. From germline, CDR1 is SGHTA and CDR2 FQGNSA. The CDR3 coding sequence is TGTGCCAGCAGCTTAGCGGCGGGGGGATACAGCTCCTACGAGCAGTACTTC. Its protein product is CASSLAAGGYSSYEQYF.

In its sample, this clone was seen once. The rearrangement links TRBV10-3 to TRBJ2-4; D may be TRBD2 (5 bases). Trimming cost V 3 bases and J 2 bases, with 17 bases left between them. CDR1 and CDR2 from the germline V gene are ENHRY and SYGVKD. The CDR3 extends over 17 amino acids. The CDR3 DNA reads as TGTGCCATCAGTGAAGCGGCGGGCGGATGGACCAAAAACATTCAGTACTTC. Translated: CAISEAAGGWTKNIQYF.

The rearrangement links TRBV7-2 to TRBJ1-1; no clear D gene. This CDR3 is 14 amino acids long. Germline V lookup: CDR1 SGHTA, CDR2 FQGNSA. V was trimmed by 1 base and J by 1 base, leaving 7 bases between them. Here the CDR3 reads CASSLVSGNTEAFF. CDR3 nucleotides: TGTGCCAGCAGCTTAGTGTCGGGGAACACTGAAGCTTTCTTT.

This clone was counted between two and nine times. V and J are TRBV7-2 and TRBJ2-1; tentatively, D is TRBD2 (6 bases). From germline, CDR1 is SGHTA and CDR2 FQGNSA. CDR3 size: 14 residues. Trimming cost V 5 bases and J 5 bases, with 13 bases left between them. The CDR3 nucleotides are TGTGCCAGCAGCCCCTTGCCGGGAGACAATGAGCAGTTCTTC. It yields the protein CASSPLPGDNEQFF.

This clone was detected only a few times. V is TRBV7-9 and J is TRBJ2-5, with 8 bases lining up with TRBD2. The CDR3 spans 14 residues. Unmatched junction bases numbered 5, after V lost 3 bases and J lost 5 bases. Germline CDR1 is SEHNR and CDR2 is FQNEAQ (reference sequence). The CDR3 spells CASSFSGITETQYF. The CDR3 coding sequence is TGTGCCAGCAGCTTTAGCGGGATTACGGAGACCCAGTACTTC.

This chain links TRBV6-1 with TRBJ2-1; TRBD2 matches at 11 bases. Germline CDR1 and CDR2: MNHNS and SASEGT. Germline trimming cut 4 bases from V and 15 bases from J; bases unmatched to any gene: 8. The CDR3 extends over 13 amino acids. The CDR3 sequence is CASSAIAGGPPFF. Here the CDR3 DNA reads TGTGCCAGCAGTGCCATAGCGGGAGGGCCCCCGTTCTTC.

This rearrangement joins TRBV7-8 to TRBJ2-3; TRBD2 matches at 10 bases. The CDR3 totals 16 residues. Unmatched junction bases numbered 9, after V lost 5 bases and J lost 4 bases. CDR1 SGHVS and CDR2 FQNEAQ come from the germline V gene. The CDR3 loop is CASSLPSGSRADTQYF. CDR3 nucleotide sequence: TGTGCCAGCAGCCTCCCTAGCGGGAGTCGGGCAGATACGCAGTATTTT.

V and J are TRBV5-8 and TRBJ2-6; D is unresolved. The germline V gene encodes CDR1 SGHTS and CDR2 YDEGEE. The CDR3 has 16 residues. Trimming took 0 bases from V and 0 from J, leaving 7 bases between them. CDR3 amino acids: CASSLGHTSGANVLTF. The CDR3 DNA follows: TGTGCCAGCAGCTTGGGACACACCTCTGGGGCCAACGTCCTGACTTTC.

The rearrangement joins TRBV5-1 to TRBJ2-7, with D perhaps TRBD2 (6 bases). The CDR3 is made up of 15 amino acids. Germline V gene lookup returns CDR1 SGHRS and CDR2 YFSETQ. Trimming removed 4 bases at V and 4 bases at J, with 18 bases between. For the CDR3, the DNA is TGCGCCAGCAGCACAGGACCGGGAGACGTTTACGAGCAGTACTTC. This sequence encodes CASSTGPGDVYEQYF.

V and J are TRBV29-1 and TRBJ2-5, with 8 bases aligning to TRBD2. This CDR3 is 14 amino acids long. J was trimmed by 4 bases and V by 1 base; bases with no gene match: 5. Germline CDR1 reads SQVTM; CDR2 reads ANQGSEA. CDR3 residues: CSVEGTSLGETQYF. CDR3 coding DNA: TGCAGCGTTGAAGGGACTAGCCTTGGAGAGACCCAGTACTTC.

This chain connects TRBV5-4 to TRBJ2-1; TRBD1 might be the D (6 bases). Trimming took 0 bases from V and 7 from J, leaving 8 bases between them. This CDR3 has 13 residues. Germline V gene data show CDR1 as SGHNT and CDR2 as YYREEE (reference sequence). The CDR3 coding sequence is TGTGCCAGCAGCTTGGGCAGGGGAAATGAGCAGTTCTTC. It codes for CASSLGRGNEQFF.

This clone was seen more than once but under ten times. The CDR3 is CASSLVGGETQYF. For the CDR3, the DNA is TGCGCCAGCAGCTTGGTTGGCGGAGAGACCCAGTACTTC. The chain combines TRBV5-1 with TRBJ2-5, with no clear D. This CDR3 is built from 13 residues. The ends were cut back, 0 bases at V and 4 bases at J, with 7 bases in the middle. The V gene's germline CDR1 is SGHRS and CDR2 YFSETQ.

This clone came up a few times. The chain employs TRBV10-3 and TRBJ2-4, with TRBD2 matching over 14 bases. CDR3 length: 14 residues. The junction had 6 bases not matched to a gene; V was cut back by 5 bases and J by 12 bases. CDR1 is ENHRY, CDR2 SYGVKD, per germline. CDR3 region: CAISSGLAGECQYF. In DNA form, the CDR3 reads TGTGCCATCAGTTCGGGACTAGCGGGAGAGTGTCAGTACTTC.